This T cell receptor beta chain was documented in a study of blood T cell repertoires in COVID-19. The method was immunoSEQ multiplex PCR; TCRdb's version includes in-frame clones alone and lacks a portion of them. The sample lists some 160,000 clones; 79% were seen once. This clone was counted ten times or more. The sample taken for sequencing was PBMCs or T cells enriched from blood (not recorded which). The receptor comes from a woman in her seventies in a cohort exposed to, infected with or recovered from COVID-19 (not recorded which).

CDR3 nucleotide sequence: TGTGCCAGCAGTCCCGGGACAGCGAACACCGGGGAGCTGTTTTTT. It specifies CASSPGTANTGELFF. V gene TRBV6-5 combines with J gene TRBJ2-2, with 7 bases identical to TRBD1. In germline, CDR1 is MNHEY, CDR2 SVGAGI. This CDR3 has 15 residues. The J segment lost 0 bases and the V segment lost 5 bases, leaving 3 bases of the junction unmatched.